Listed below are T cell receptor beta chains from one sample, sequenced in a study of technical replicates of blood from several donors. The assay was immunoSEQ multiplex PCR, and TCRdb's table has in-frame clones only and misses some. Among 60,000 to 65,000 clones listed, about 92% were seen once. The source material was PBMCs. These receptors all stem from a human donor in good health. Some clones in this sample may be carry-over from other donors' samples. Each CDR3 is given with its conserved first and last residue. A D gene is named only where the DNA matches it firmly. Clone sizes are given selectively: once, few, many, or a class where the clone is expanded.

v_call	j_call	clone_size	d_call	cdr3_aa	cdr3_nt
TRBV5-8	TRBJ1-2	NA	NA	CASSLYRDNYGYTF	TGTGCCAGCAGCTTGTACAGGGATAACTATGGCTACACCTTC
TRBV5-1	TRBJ1-2	once	NA	CASSLLSGVGNYGYTF	TGCGCCAGCAGCCTACTATCAGGGGTCGGAAACTATGGCTACACCTTC
TRBV19	TRBJ2-7	few	NA	CASSQSGLRAYEQYF	TGTGCCAGTAGTCAATCGGGACTCAGAGCCTACGAGCAGTACTTC
TRBV10-3	TRBJ2-7	NA	TRBD1	CASRTGYEQYF	TGTGCCTCGAGGACAGGCTACGAGCAGTACTTC
TRBV16	TRBJ1-2	NA	NA	CASSLGQTYGYTF	TGTGCCAGCAGCCTAGGACAGACATATGGCTACACCTTC
TRBV6-1	TRBJ2-3	NA	NA	CASNLGQGETDTQYF	TGTGCCAGCAACCTGGGGCAGGGTGAAACAGATACGCAGTATTTT
TRBV5-1	TRBJ1-2	NA	TRBD1	CASNTLPGQGDGYTF	TGCGCCAGCAACACGTTACCGGGACAGGGCGATGGCTACACCTTC
TRBV7-9	TRBJ2-1	NA	TRBD2	CASSLAGTSGSWDEQFF	TGTGCCAGCAGCTTAGCCGGGACTAGCGGGAGTTGGGATGAGCAGTTCTTC
TRBV25-1	TRBJ1-2	once	NA	CASSEFSKGARLGGYTF	TGTGCCAGCAGTGAATTCTCAAAAGGGGCGCGATTAGGTGGCTACACCTTC
TRBV27	TRBJ2-2	NA	NA	CASSPGNTGELFF	TGTGCCAGCAGCCCAGGGAACACCGGGGAGCTGTTTTTT
TRBV30	TRBJ2-4	NA	NA	CAWSGQLLAKNIQYF	TGTGCCTGGAGTGGTCAACTCCTAGCCAAAAACATTCAGTACTTC
TRBV7-2	TRBJ2-3	NA	TRBD1	CASSLVDRGHTQYF	TGTGCCAGCAGCTTAGTGGACAGGGGGCATACGCAGTATTTT
TRBV10-3	TRBJ2-2	NA	TRBD2	CAISSGTSGTSGELFF	TGTGCCATCAGTTCCGGGACTAGCGGGACGAGCGGGGAGCTGTTTTTT
TRBV6-5	TRBJ2-7	once	TRBD2	CASSTRGGYEQYF	TGTGCCAGCAGTACCCGGGGGGGATACGAGCAGTACTTC
TRBV2	TRBJ1-2	NA	NA	CASSGQGTGYTF	TGTGCCAGCAGTGGGCAGGGGACTGGCTACACCTTC
TRBV7-2	TRBJ2-7	NA	TRBD2	CASSLGAGLANHEQYF	TGTGCCAGCAGCCTAGGGGCGGGACTAGCGAACCACGAGCAGTACTTC
TRBV6-1	TRBJ2-7	NA	TRBD1	CAIEQGAYEQYF	TGTGCCATAGAACAGGGGGCCTACGAGCAGTACTTC
TRBV9	TRBJ2-5	once	NA	CASSVGLGRGQETQYF	TGTGCCAGCAGCGTAGGGTTAGGGAGGGGGCAAGAGACCCAGTACTTC
TRBV10-3	TRBJ1-5	NA	TRBD1	CAIRKDREGQPQHF	TGTGCCATCAGGAAGGACAGGGAGGGTCAGCCCCAGCATTTT
TRBV5-6	TRBJ1-2	NA	NA	CASSLAGGEYNYGYTF	TGTGCCAGCAGCTTGGCGGGGGGAGAATATAACTATGGCTACACCTTC
TRBV6-5	TRBJ2-5	NA	NA	CASSIRQVGTQYF	TGTGCCAGCAGTATACGGCAGGTTGGGACCCAGTACTTC
TRBV4-3	TRBJ1-2	NA	TRBD1	CASSPFRHPLQGQGEGYTF	TGCGCCAGCAGCCCATTTCGGCATCCCTTACAGGGACAGGGGGAGGGCTACACCTTC
TRBV7-9	TRBJ2-1	NA	TRBD2	CASSLGSGSLDEQFF	TGTGCCAGCAGCTTGGGTAGCGGGAGTCTCGATGAGCAGTTCTTC